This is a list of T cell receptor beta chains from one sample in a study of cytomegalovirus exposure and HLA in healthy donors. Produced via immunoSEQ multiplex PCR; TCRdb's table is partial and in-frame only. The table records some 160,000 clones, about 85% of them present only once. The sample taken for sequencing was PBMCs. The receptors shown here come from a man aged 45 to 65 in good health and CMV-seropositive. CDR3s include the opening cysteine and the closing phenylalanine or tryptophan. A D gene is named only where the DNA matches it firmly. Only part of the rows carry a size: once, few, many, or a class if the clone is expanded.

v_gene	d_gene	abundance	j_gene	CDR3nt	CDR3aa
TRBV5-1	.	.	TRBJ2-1	TGCGCCAGCAGCTTTCCCCCGTACAATGAGCAGTTCTTC	CASSFPPYNEQFF
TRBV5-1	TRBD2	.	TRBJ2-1	TGCGCCAGTTGGGACGGCGGGGGGGCCGGAGAGCAGTTCTTC	CASWDGGGAGEQFF
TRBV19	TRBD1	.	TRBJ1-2	TGTGCCAGCACAAACAGGGGACCCCGCTTATATGGCTACACCTTC	CASTNRGPRLYGYTF
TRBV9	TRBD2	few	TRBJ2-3	TGTGCCAGCACCCTAGCGGGAGAAGGGACAGATACGCAGTATTTT	CASTLAGEGTDTQYF
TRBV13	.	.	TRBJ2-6	TGTGCCAGCACCTGGGGCTTCCCCGGGGCCAACGTCCTGACTTTC	CASTWGFPGANVLTF
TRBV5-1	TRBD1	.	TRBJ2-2	TGCGCCAGCAGCCCGGGGACAGGGGCCGCCGGGGAGCTGTTTTTT	CASSPGTGAAGELFF
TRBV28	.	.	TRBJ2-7	TGTGCCAGCAGTTTCGGGGGAGTAGAATACGAGCAGTACTTC	CASSFGGVEYEQYF
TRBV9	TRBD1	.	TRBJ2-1	TGTGCCAGCAGCACCGGGACAGGAACATATTGGCTCTTCTTC	CASSTGTGTYWLFF
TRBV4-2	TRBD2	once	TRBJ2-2	TGTGCCAGCAGCCGGGACTACAACACCGGGGAGCTGTTTTTT	CASSRDYNTGELFF
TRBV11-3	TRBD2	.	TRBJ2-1	TGTGCCAGCAGCGGACTTAGAATTGGGGTAGCGGGGGCCTACAATGAGCAGTTCTTC	CASSGLRIGVAGAYNEQFF
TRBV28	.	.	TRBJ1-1	TGTGCCAGCCCAGCGCTGCCCGGGGACACTGAAGCTTTCTTT	CASPALPGDTEAFF
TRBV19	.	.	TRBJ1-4	TGTGCCAGTAGTAGACGATCAGGGGCCTCTAATGAAAAACTGTTTTTT	CASSRRSGASNEKLFF
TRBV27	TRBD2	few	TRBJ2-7	TGTGCCAGCAGTTTCTTTAGGACTAGACCGTCCTACGAGCAGTACTTC	CASSFFRTRPSYEQYF
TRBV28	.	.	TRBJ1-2	TGTGCCAGCGTACCATCCCTGGGCGCGTTTGGCTACACCTTC	CASVPSLGAFGYTF
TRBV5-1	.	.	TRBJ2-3	TGCGCCAGCAGCTTTACGGGGGGCCCGACAGATACGCAGTATTTT	CASSFTGGPTDTQYF
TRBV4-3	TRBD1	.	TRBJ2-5	TGCGCCAGCAGCCAAGAGGGGACAGCACAAGAGACCCAGTACTTC	CASSQEGTAQETQYF
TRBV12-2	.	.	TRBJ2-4	TGTGCAAGTCGCTCAGGGGTGTTGCGGGCCAAAAACATTCAGTACTTC	CASRSGVLRAKNIQYF
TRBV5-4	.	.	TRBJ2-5	TGTGCCAGCAGGGACGGGACATACGAAGAGACCCAGTACTTC	CASRDGTYEETQYF
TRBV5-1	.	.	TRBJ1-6	TGCGCCAGCAGCTTGGACAGGGTTAGTCAATCACCCCTCCACTTT	CASSLDRVSQSPLHF
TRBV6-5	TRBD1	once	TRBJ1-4	TGTGCCAGCAGTTACCTCCGGGACAGGGAATTTAGGGAACTGTTTTTT	CASSYLRDREFRELFF
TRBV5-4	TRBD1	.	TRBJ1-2	TGTGCCAGCAGCTTGGGGGACAGATCGAACTATGGCTACACCTTC	CASSLGDRSNYGYTF
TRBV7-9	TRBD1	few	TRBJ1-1	TGTGCCAGCAGCTTTACAGGGGTGAACACTGAAGCTTTCTTT	CASSFTGVNTEAFF
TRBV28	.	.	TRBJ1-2	TGTGCCAGCAGTTTAGGTGGCGGCGCCCTTGGGTATGGCTACACCTTC	CASSLGGGALGYGYTF
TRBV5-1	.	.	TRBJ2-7	TGCGCCAGCAGCTTGGGACAGCCGAACGAGCAGTACTTC	CASSLGQPNEQYF
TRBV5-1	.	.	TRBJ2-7	TGCGCCAGCAGCCCGGAGGGCGCCTACGAGCAGTACTTC	CASSPEGAYEQYF
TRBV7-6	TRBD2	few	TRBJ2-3	TGTGCCAGCAGCGACCAAGCTGGGGGGGCAGATACGCAGTATTTT	CASSDQAGGADTQYF
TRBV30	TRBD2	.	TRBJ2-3	TGTGCCTCAAACACCGGGACTAGCGGGGTAGGGACTACGCAGTATTTT	CASNTGTSGVGTTQYF
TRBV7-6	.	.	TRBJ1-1	TGTGCCAGCAGCTTAATAGCGGGAGGGAACACTGAAGCTTTCTTT	CASSLIAGGNTEAFF
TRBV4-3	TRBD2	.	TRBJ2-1	TGCGCCAGCAGCCCCCAGACTAGCCTGCTCAATGAGCAGTTCTTC	CASSPQTSLLNEQFF
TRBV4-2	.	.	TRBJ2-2	TGTGCCAGCAGCCCCCGGGCGGGGAACACCGGGGAGCTGTTTTTT	CASSPRAGNTGELFF
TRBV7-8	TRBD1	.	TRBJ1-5	TGTGCCAGCAGCTTAGGACAGGGAGCAAATCAGCCCCAGCATTTT	CASSLGQGANQPQHF
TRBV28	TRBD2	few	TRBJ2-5	TGTGCCAGCACTCCTACTAGCGGTGAGACCCAGTACTTC	CASTPTSGETQYF
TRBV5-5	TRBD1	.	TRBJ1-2	TGTGCCAGCAGCTTCGGGACAGGATATGGCTACACCTTC	CASSFGTGYGYTF
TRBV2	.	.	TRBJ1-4	TGTGCCGGCCAGCTCCAGGGATTAAAGGAAAAACTGTTTTTT	CAGQLQGLKEKLFF
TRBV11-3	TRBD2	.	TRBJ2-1	TGTGCCAGCAGTAACAGCGGGCGGGGGAGGGCCTACAATGAGCAGTTCTTC	CASSNSGRGRAYNEQFF
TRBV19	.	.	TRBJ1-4	TGTGCCAGTGGACAGCGCCTTGCAACTAATGAAAAACTGTTTTTT	CASGQRLATNEKLFF
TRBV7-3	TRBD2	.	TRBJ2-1	TGTGCCAGCAGCTTAGCCGGACTAGCGGGAATGTCCTACAATGAGCAGTTCTTC	CASSLAGLAGMSYNEQFF
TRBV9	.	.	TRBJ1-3	TGTGCCAGCAGCGTAGACGGGAGAGGGGACACCATATATTTT	CASSVDGRGDTIYF
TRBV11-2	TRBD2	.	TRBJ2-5	TGTGCCAGCAGCGAAGCTAGCGGTAGGGGAGCAATACGAGAGACCCAGTACTTC	CASSEASGRGAIRETQYF
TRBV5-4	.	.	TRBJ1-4	TGTGCCAGCAGCACCCACGGACAGAGAAATGAAAAACTGTTTTTT	CASSTHGQRNEKLFF
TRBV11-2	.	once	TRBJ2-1	TGTGCCAGCAGCTTACTAGGGGGTTCCTACAATGAGCAGTTCTTC	CASSLLGGSYNEQFF
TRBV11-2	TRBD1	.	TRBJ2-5	TGTGCCAGCAGACACAAGGACAGGGGCTATCAAGAGACCCAGTACTTC	CASRHKDRGYQETQYF
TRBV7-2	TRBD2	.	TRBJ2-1	TGTGCCAGCAGCTCGACTAGCGGGGCCTACAATGAGCAGTTCTTC	CASSSTSGAYNEQFF
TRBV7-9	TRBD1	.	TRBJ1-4	TGTGCCAGCAGCTGGGACAGGGATGAAAAACTGTTTTTT	CASSWDRDEKLFF
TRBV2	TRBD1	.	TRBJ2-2	TGTGCCAGCAGTGACTGGGACAGAAACACCGGGGAGCTGTTTTTT	CASSDWDRNTGELFF
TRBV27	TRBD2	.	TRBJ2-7	TGTTCAAGTAGCGGGGGATACAACGAGCAGTACTTC	CSSSGGYNEQYF
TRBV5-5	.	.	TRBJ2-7	TGTGCCAGCAGCTTGGTCGACAGAAACTACGAGCAGTACTTC	CASSLVDRNYEQYF
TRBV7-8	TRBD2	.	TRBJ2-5	TGTGCCAGCAGCCGAACCCTAGCGGTTCAAGAGACCCAGTACTTC	CASSRTLAVQETQYF
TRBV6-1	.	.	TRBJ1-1	TGTGCCTCACAACAGGGCTACGAAGCTTTCTTT	CASQQGYEAFF
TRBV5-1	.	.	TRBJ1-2	TGCGCCAGCAGCTTGTATTCGAACTATGGCTACACCTTC	CASSLYSNYGYTF
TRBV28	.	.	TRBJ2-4	TGTGCCAGCAGTTCCCCAGGGCGGCAAAACATTCAGTACTTC	CASSSPGRQNIQYF
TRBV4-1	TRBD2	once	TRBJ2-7	TGCGCCAGCAGCCAAGTGGGGGGGACCCCCTACGAGCAGTACTTC	CASSQVGGTPYEQYF
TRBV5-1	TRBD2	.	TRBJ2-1	TGCGCCAGCAGCTCTCCTACCGTACTAGCGGGCCTTACCGATGAGCAGTTCTTC	CASSSPTVLAGLTDEQFF
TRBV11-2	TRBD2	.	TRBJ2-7	TGTGCCAGCAGCTTCGCCGGGACGGGAGGCGAGCAGTACTTC	CASSFAGTGGEQYF